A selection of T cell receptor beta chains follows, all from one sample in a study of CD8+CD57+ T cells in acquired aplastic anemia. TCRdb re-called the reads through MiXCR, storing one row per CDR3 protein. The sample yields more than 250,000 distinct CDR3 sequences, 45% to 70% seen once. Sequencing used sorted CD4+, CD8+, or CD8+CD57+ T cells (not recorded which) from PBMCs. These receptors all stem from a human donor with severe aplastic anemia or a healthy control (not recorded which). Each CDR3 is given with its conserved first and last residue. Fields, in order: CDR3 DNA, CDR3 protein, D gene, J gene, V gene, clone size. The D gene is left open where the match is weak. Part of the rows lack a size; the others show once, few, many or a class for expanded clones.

CDR3 DNA: TGTGCCAGCAGCCCCTCCCGGGACACAGATACGCAGTATTTT; CDR3 protein: CASSPSRDTDTQYF; D gene: .; J gene: TRBJ2-3; V gene: TRBV10-3; clone size: few
CDR3 DNA: TGTGCCAGCAGTGACCTCCTTCGGTCGAACACTGAAGCTTTCTTT; CDR3 protein: CASSDLLRSNTEAFF; D gene: .; J gene: TRBJ1-1; V gene: TRBV2; clone size: many
CDR3 DNA: TGTGCCAGCATGAATGGACTAGGGGATGCATATAATTCACCCCTCCACTTT; CDR3 protein: CASMNGLGDAYNSPLHF; D gene: .; J gene: TRBJ1-6; V gene: TRBV2; clone size: many
CDR3 DNA: TGTTCCAGCAGCCTCCGTACCTCAGAGACCCAGTACTTC; CDR3 protein: CSSSLRTSETQYF; D gene: .; J gene: TRBJ2-5; V gene: TRBV7-7; clone size: .
CDR3 DNA: TGTGCCAGCAGCGTAACTAGCGGGGGGACAGATACGCAGTATTTT; CDR3 protein: CASSVTSGGTDTQYF; D gene: TRBD2; J gene: TRBJ2-3; V gene: TRBV7-9; clone size: .
CDR3 DNA: TGTGCCACCAGTGCCTCAGGAGTCCACGAGCAGTACTTC; CDR3 protein: CATSASGVHEQYF; D gene: .; J gene: TRBJ2-7; V gene: TRBV24-1; clone size: .
CDR3 DNA: TGTGCCAGCAGCTCCGGGACAGGGGGTTGGGAGACCCAGTACTTC; CDR3 protein: CASSSGTGGWETQYF; D gene: TRBD1; J gene: TRBJ2-5; V gene: TRBV7-3; clone size: .
CDR3 DNA: TGTGCCAGTAGCAGATCTCCGGACAGGAATGAAAAACTGTTTTTT; CDR3 protein: CASSRSPDRNEKLFF; D gene: TRBD1; J gene: TRBJ1-4; V gene: TRBV19; clone size: .
CDR3 DNA: TGCGCCAGCAGCGTGGCCCCCTTAGCGAACACCGGGGAGCTGTTTTTT; CDR3 protein: CASSVAPLANTGELFF; D gene: .; J gene: TRBJ2-2; V gene: TRBV5-1; clone size: many
CDR3 DNA: TGTGCCGTCCGGGGGGAGGGCGAAGATACGCAGTATTTT; CDR3 protein: CAVRGEGEDTQYF; D gene: TRBD2; J gene: TRBJ2-3; V gene: TRBV10-3; clone size: .
CDR3 DNA: TGTGCCAGCAGTCCGTTCTTCAGGACAGGGATAGATTCACCCCTCCACTTT; CDR3 protein: CASSPFFRTGIDSPLHF; D gene: TRBD1; J gene: TRBJ1-6; V gene: TRBV6-5; clone size: .
CDR3 DNA: TGTGCCGGCCGTGGGGTTGGGGATACGCAGTATTTT; CDR3 protein: CAGRGVGDTQYF; D gene: .; J gene: TRBJ2-3; V gene: TRBV2; clone size: once
CDR3 DNA: TGTGCCAGCAGTTCTCTAGCGGGAGAATCCGAGCAGTACTTC; CDR3 protein: CASSSLAGESEQYF; D gene: TRBD2; J gene: TRBJ2-7; V gene: TRBV12-3/TRBV12-4; clone size: .
CDR3 DNA: TGTGCCAGCTCACCGGCAGCTACCTACGAGCAGTACTTC; CDR3 protein: CASSPAATYEQYF; D gene: .; J gene: TRBJ2-7; V gene: TRBV9; clone size: .
CDR3 DNA: TGTGCCACCAGCAGAGATGATAGTGCAACTAATGAAAAACTGTTTTTT; CDR3 protein: CATSRDDSATNEKLFF; D gene: .; J gene: TRBJ1-4; V gene: TRBV15; clone size: many
CDR3 DNA: TGTGCCAGCAGCTTGGGGCAGCTTAGCAATCAGCCCCTCCACTTT; CDR3 protein: CASSLGQLSNQPLHF; D gene: .; J gene: TRBJ1-6; V gene: TRBV5-6; clone size: .
CDR3 DNA: TGTGCCAGCAGTCAGGGACTAGCGGAAGAGACCCAGTACTTC; CDR3 protein: CASSQGLAEETQYF; D gene: TRBD2; J gene: TRBJ2-5; V gene: TRBV5-6; clone size: many
CDR3 DNA: TGTGCCAGCAGCGACGTAGACGGCAACACCGGGGAGCTGTTTTTT; CDR3 protein: CASSDVDGNTGELFF; D gene: .; J gene: TRBJ2-2; V gene: TRBV9; clone size: .
CDR3 DNA: TGTGCCAGCAGCCGAGACCTCACCGGGGAGCTGTTTTTT; CDR3 protein: CASSRDLTGELFF; D gene: .; J gene: TRBJ2-2; V gene: TRBV7-6; clone size: few
CDR3 DNA: TGTGCCAGCAGTTACCCGCCAGGGTACGAAAAACTGTTTTTT; CDR3 protein: CASSYPPGYEKLFF; D gene: .; J gene: TRBJ1-4; V gene: TRBV6-5; clone size: .
CDR3 DNA: TGTGCCAGCAGCGTAGAGGAGAACACTGAAGCTTTCTTT; CDR3 protein: CASSVEENTEAFF; D gene: .; J gene: TRBJ1-1; V gene: TRBV9; clone size: once
CDR3 DNA: TGTGCCAGCAGCTACCTCGCGGGGGTTGGTGAAAAACTGTTTTTT; CDR3 protein: CASSYLAGVGEKLFF; D gene: .; J gene: TRBJ1-4; V gene: TRBV5-8; clone size: many
CDR3 DNA: TGTGCCACCAGTGATCCGGGACAGGGGGGCGAGCAGTACTTC; CDR3 protein: CATSDPGQGGEQYF; D gene: TRBD1; J gene: TRBJ2-7; V gene: TRBV24-1; clone size: .
CDR3 DNA: TGTGCCAGCAGCCAGGGAGGTGAGCAGTTCTTC; CDR3 protein: CASSQGGEQFF; D gene: .; J gene: TRBJ2-1; V gene: TRBV7-8; clone size: few
CDR3 DNA: TGCAGTGCTAGAGAAGGACGAGGAAGCACCATATATTTT; CDR3 protein: CSAREGRGSTIYF; D gene: .; J gene: TRBJ1-3; V gene: TRBV20-1; clone size: .
CDR3 DNA: TGTGCCAGCAGCTTAGAGGTCGGGGGGATTAGCCTTGAGCAGTTCTTC; CDR3 protein: CASSLEVGGISLEQFF; D gene: TRBD2; J gene: TRBJ2-1; V gene: TRBV7-2; clone size: .
CDR3 DNA: TGCAGTGCCGGAGGCTCTCCCGCGCGGAATGAGCAGTTCTTC; CDR3 protein: CSAGGSPARNEQFF; D gene: .; J gene: TRBJ2-1; V gene: TRBV20-1; clone size: .
CDR3 DNA: TGTGCCAGCAGTTTGTTCAGGGGTAATCAGCCCCAGCATTTT; CDR3 protein: CASSLFRGNQPQHF; D gene: .; J gene: TRBJ1-5; V gene: TRBV12-3/TRBV12-4; clone size: .
CDR3 DNA: TGTGCCAGCAGTTACCAACCTGGGGCCGTTTCCTACGAGCAGTACTTC; CDR3 protein: CASSYQPGAVSYEQYF; D gene: .; J gene: TRBJ2-7; V gene: TRBV7-2; clone size: .
CDR3 DNA: TGTGCCAGCAACTTCGACAGTGACGTGTACACTGAAGCTTTCTTT; CDR3 protein: CASNFDSDVYTEAFF; D gene: .; J gene: TRBJ1-1; V gene: TRBV6-9; clone size: .
CDR3 DNA: TGTACCATACAGGGGGGGTATAATTCACCCCTCCACTTT; CDR3 protein: CTIQGGYNSPLHF; D gene: TRBD1; J gene: TRBJ1-6; V gene: TRBV6-6; clone size: once
CDR3 DNA: TGCGCCAGCAGTGATCAGGGGGCTAGGAACACCATATATTTT; CDR3 protein: CASSDQGARNTIYF; D gene: TRBD1; J gene: TRBJ1-3; V gene: TRBV10-2; clone size: .
CDR3 DNA: TGTGCCAGCAGCTTAGGGGCGGGAATAGCGACTGAAGCTTTCTTT; CDR3 protein: CASSLGAGIATEAFF; D gene: .; J gene: TRBJ1-1; V gene: TRBV7-8; clone size: .
CDR3 DNA: TGTGCCAGCAGTTTGCCAGGGGTTCGGGCGATAGAGCAGTATTTT; CDR3 protein: CASSLPGVRAIEQYF; D gene: .; J gene: TRBJ2-3; V gene: TRBV7-2; clone size: .
CDR3 DNA: TGTGCCACCAGTGATTTTTCTGGGACAGGGGGTCGGTATGGCTACACCTTC; CDR3 protein: CATSDFSGTGGRYGYTF; D gene: TRBD1; J gene: TRBJ1-2; V gene: TRBV24-1; clone size: .
CDR3 DNA: TGTGCCAGTAGTATGGCAGGGTGGCCAGGAGAGACCCAGTACTTC; CDR3 protein: CASSMAGWPGETQYF; D gene: .; J gene: TRBJ2-5; V gene: TRBV19; clone size: .
CDR3 DNA: TGTGCCAGCAACCAGGACGGTGGCACAGATACGCAGTATTTT; CDR3 protein: CASNQDGGTDTQYF; D gene: .; J gene: TRBJ2-3; V gene: TRBV7-2; clone size: many
CDR3 DNA: TGTGCCAGCAGCCAAGATCCCTCAGGCGGTGCCTACAATGAGCAGTTCTTC; CDR3 protein: CASSQDPSGGAYNEQFF; D gene: .; J gene: TRBJ2-1; V gene: TRBV3-1; clone size: .
CDR3 DNA: TGCAGCGTTGAGCAGGGATCCTACAATGAGCAGTTCTTC; CDR3 protein: CSVEQGSYNEQFF; D gene: .; J gene: TRBJ2-1; V gene: TRBV29-1; clone size: .
CDR3 DNA: TGTGCCAGCGGACAGGTGCCTTACACGGCCACTGAAGCTTTCTTT; CDR3 protein: CASGQVPYTATEAFF; D gene: TRBD1; J gene: TRBJ1-1; V gene: TRBV28; clone size: .
CDR3 DNA: TGCAGCGTTGAACAGAACAGGAGGGCCCAGTACTTC; CDR3 protein: CSVEQNRRAQYF; D gene: .; J gene: TRBJ2-5; V gene: TRBV29-1; clone size: many
CDR3 DNA: TGCAGCGTTCAGACAGGGGAACAAGAGACCCAGTACTTC; CDR3 protein: CSVQTGEQETQYF; D gene: TRBD1; J gene: TRBJ2-5; V gene: TRBV29-1; clone size: .
CDR3 DNA: TGTGCCAGCAGTGATGAGAAAGGGACCAGCTCCTACGAGCAGTACTTC; CDR3 protein: CASSDEKGTSSYEQYF; D gene: .; J gene: TRBJ2-7; V gene: TRBV25-1; clone size: .
CDR3 DNA: TGTGCCAGCAGCTTCCCCCGGGTTGCTGAGAACACCAGGGAGCTGTTTTTT; CDR3 protein: CASSFPRVAENTRELFF; D gene: .; J gene: TRBJ2-2; V gene: TRBV7-6; clone size: .
CDR3 DNA: TGTGCCACCAGCAGAGCAGCAGGTGTGAACTATGGCTACACCTTC; CDR3 protein: CATSRAAGVNYGYTF; D gene: .; J gene: TRBJ1-2; V gene: TRBV15; clone size: many
CDR3 DNA: TGTGCCAGCAGCTCAGAGACAGGGGGCAGGGCAACTAATGAAAAACTGTTTTTT; CDR3 protein: CASSSETGGRATNEKLFF; D gene: TRBD1; J gene: TRBJ1-4; V gene: TRBV5-8; clone size: many
CDR3 DNA: TGTGCCAGCAGTAGAGGAGCGGGGGCGAGCACCGGGGAGCTGTTTTTT; CDR3 protein: CASSRGAGASTGELFF; D gene: TRBD2; J gene: TRBJ2-2; V gene: TRBV6-5; clone size: .
CDR3 DNA: TGTGCCATCAGCGATTCCTCGAGCGGCGAGCAGTACTTC; CDR3 protein: CAISDSSSGEQYF; D gene: .; J gene: TRBJ2-7; V gene: TRBV10-3; clone size: .
CDR3 DNA: TGCAGCGTGAGGACCGTAAGCACTGAAGCTTTCTTT; CDR3 protein: CSVRTVSTEAFF; D gene: .; J gene: TRBJ1-1; V gene: TRBV29-1; clone size: .
CDR3 DNA: TGCGCCAGCAGCTTAGGAGGACTAGCGGGGGGGATGGGAGGGACCCAGTACTTC; CDR3 protein: CASSLGGLAGGMGGTQYF; D gene: TRBD2; J gene: TRBJ2-5; V gene: TRBV5-1; clone size: many
CDR3 DNA: TGTGCCAGCAGCTTAGCGCAACTAGCGGGAGGCGGGGGCGAGCAGTACTTC; CDR3 protein: CASSLAQLAGGGGEQYF; D gene: TRBD2; J gene: TRBJ2-7; V gene: TRBV7-9; clone size: .